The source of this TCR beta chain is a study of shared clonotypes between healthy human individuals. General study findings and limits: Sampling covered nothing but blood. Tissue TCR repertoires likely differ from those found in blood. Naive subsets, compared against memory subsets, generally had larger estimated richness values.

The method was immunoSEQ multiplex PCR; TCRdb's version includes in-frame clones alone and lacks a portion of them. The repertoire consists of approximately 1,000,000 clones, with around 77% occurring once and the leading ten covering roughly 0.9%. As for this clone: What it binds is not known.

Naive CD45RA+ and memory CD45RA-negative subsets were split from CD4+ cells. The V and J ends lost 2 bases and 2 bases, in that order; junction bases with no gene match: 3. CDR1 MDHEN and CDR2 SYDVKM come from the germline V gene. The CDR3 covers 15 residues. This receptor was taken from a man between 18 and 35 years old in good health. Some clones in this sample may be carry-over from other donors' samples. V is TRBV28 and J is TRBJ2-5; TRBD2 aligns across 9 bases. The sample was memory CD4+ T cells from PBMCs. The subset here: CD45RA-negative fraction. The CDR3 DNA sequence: TGTGCCAGCAGTTTAGGTGGACTAGCGCAAGAGACCCAGTACTTC. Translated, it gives CASSLGGLAQETQYF.